This T cell receptor (beta chain) was obtained from a study of Graves' ophthalmopathy and Graves' hyperthyroidism. With regard to this clonotype: The antigen is unknown.

Among the exclusions were patients with other autoimmune diseases, uncontrolled infections, pregnancy or lactation. The study amplified TCR beta CDR3 regions using RNA transcripts. HTBI primers were used in a first-round RT-PCR, which preceded a second-round multiplex PCR. TCRdb re-called the multiplex PCR reads through MiXCR, storing one row per CDR3 protein. This table has some 750,000 distinct CDR3 sequences, roughly 40% appearing once. Study-level points and caveats: In predicting ophthalmopathy progression, the model reached approximately 70% sensitivity and roughly 74% specificity.

Trimming cost V 0 bases and J 2 bases; bases outside gene matches: 6. CDR1 and CDR2 from the germline V gene are DFQATT and SNEGSKA (reference sequence). CDR3 length equals 15 residues. The chain links TRBV20-1 to TRBJ2-5; 7 positions match TRBD2. Sequenced input: peripheral blood. The receptor was derived from an adult man with Graves' ophthalmopathy. The CDR3 sequence: CSARDSRGKQETQYF. Written as DNA, the CDR3 is TGCAGTGCTAGAGATTCGCGGGGGAAGCAAGAGACCCAGTACTTC.